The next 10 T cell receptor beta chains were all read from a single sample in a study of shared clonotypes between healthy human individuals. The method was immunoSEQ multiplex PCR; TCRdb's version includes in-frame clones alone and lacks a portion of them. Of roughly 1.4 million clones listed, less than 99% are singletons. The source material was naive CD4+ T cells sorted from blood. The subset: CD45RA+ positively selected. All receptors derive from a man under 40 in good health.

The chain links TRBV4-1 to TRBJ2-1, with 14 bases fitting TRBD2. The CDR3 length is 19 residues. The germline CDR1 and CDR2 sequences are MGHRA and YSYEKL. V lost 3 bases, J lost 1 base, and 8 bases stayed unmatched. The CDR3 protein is CASSQRTSGRHISYNEQFF. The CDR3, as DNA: TGCGCCAGCAGCCAGCGGACTAGCGGGAGGCACATTTCCTACAATGAGCAGTTCTTC.

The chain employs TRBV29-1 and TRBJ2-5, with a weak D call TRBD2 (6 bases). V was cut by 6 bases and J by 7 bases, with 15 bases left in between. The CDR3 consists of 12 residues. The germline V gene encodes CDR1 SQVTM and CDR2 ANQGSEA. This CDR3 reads CSVGGAGVTQYF. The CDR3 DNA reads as TGCAGCGTGGGCGGGGCCGGGGTGACCCAGTACTTC.

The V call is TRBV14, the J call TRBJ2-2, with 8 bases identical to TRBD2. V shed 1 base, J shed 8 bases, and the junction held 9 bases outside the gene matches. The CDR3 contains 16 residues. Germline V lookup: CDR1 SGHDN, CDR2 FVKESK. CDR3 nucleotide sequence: TGTGCCAGCAGCCAAGCCCCGGGAGGGCCTCAGGGGGAGCTGTTTTTT. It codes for CASSQAPGGPQGELFF.

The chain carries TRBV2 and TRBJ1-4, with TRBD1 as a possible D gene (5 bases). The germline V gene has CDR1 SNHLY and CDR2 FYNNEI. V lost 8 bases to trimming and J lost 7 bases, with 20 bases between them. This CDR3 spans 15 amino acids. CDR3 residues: CASGLRAGLAEKLFF. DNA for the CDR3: TGTGCCAGCGGCTTGAGGGCAGGGTTGGCTGAAAAACTGTTTTTT.

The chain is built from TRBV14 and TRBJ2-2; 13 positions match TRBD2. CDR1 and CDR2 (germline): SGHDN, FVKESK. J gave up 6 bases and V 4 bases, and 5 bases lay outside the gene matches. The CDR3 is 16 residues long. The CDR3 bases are TGTGCCAGCAGCCGTGGACTAGCGGGAGTCTCCGGGGAGCTGTTTTTT. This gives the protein CASSRGLAGVSGELFF.

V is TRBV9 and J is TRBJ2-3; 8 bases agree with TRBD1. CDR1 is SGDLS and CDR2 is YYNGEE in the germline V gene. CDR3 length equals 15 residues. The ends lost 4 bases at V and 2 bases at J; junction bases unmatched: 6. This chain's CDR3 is CASSLRGRDTDTQYF. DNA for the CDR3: TGTGCCAGCAGCCTCAGGGGGCGGGACACAGATACGCAGTATTTT.

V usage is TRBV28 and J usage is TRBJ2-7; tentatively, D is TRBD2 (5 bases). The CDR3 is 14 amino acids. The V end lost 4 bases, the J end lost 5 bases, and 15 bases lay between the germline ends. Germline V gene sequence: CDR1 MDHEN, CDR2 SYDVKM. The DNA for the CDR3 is TGTGCCAGCAGTTCCTTATTGATAGCGCACGAGCAGTACTTC. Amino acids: CASSSLLIAHEQYF.

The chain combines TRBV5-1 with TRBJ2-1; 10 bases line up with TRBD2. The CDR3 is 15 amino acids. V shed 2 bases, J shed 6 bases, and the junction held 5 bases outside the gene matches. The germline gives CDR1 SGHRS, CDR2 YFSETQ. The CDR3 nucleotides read TGCGCCAGCAGCTTTAGACTAGCGGGCGGCAATGAGCAGTTCTTC. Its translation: CASSFRLAGGNEQFF.

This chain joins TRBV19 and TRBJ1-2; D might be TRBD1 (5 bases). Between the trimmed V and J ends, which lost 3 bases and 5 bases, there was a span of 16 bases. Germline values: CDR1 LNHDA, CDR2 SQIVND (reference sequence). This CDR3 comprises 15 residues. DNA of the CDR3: TGTGCCAGTAGTATCGGTGCCCGGGGACGGTATGGCTACACCTTC. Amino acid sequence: CASSIGARGRYGYTF.

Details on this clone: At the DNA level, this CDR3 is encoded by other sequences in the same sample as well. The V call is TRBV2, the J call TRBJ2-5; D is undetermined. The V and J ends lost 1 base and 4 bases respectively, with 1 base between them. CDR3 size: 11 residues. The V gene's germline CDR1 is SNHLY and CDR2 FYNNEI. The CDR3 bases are TGTGCCAGCAGTGAAGTAGAGACCCAGTACTTC. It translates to CASSEVETQYF. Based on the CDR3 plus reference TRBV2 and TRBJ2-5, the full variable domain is EPEVTQTPSHQVTQMGQEVILRCVPISNHLYFYWYRQILGQKVEFLVSFYNNEISEKSEIFDDQFSVERPDGSNFTLKIRSTKLEDSAMYFCASSEVETQYFGPGTRLLVL.